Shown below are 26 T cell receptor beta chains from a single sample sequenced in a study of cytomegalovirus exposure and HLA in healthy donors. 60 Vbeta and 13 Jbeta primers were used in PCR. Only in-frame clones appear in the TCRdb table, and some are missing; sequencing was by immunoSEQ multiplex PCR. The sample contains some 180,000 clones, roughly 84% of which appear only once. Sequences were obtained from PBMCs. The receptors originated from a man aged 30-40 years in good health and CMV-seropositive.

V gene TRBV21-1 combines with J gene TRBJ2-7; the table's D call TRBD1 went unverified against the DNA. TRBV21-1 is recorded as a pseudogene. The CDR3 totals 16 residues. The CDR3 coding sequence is TGTGCCAGAACCGGGACAGAGAATTTGGTAGCCTACGAGCAGTACTTC. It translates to CARTGTENLVAYEQYF.

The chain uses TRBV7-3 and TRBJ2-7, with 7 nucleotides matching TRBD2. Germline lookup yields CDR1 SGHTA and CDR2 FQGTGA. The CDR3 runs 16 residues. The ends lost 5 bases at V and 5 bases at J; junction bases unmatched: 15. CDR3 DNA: TGTGCCAGCAGCAAGCGGGAACAGGCCCCCCTGGACGAGCAGTACGTC. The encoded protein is CASSKREQAPLDEQYV.

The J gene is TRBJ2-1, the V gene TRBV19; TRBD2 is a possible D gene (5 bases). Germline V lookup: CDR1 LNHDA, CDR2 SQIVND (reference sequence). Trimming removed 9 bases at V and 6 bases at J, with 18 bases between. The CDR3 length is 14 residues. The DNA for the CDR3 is TGTGCCAGCTCGAGCCAGCGGCTCCTCAATGAGCAGTTCTTC. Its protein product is CASSSQRLLNEQFF.

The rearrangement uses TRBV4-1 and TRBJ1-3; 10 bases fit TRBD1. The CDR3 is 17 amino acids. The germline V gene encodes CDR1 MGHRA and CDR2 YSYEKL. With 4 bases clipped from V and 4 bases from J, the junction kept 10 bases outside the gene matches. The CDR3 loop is CASSRSGQGVPGNTIYF. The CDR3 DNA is TGCGCCAGCAGCCGGTCCGGACAGGGGGTCCCCGGAAACACCATATATTTT.

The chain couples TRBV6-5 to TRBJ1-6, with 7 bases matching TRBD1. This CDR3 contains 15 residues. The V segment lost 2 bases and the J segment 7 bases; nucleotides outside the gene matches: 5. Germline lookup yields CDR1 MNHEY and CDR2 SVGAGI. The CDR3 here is CASSYTDRANSPLHF. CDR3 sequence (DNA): TGTGCCAGCAGTTACACCGACAGGGCCAATTCACCCCTCCACTTT.

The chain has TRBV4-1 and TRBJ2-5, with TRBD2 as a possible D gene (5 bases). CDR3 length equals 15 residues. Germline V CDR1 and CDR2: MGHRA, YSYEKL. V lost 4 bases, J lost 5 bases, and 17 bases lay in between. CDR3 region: CASSPPGIQLETQYF. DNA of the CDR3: TGCGCCAGCAGCCCACCCGGGATACAGTTGGAGACCCAGTACTTC.

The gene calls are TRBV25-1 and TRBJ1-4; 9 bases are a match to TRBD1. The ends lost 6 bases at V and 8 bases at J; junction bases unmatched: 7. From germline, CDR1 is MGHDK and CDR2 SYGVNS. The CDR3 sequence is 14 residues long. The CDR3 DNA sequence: TGTGCCAGCAGAAAACAGGGGGCGAACGAAAAACTGTTTTTT. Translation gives CASRKQGANEKLFF.

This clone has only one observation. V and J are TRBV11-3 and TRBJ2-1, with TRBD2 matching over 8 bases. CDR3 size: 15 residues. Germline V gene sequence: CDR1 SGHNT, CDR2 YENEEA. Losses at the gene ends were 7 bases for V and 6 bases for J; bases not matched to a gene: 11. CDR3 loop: CASIMSGSQANEQFF. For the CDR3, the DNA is TGTGCCAGCATTATGAGCGGGAGCCAGGCCAATGAGCAGTTCTTC.

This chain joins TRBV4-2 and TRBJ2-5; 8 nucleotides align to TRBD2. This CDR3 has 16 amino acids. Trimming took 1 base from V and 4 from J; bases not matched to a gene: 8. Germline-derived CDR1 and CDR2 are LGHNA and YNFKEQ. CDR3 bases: TGTGCCAGCAGCCAAGTGGCGGGGGGCGAACGAGAGACCCAGTACTTC. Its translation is CASSQVAGGERETQYF.

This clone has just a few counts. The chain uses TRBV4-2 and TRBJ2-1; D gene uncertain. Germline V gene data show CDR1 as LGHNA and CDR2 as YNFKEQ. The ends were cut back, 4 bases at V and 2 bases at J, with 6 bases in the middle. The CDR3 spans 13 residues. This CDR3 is CASSRDAYNEQFF. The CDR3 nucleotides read TGTGCCAGCAGCCGAGACGCCTACAATGAGCAGTTCTTC.

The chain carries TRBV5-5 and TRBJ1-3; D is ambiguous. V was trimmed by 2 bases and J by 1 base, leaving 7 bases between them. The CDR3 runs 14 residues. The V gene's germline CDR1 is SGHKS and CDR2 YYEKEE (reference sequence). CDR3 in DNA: TGTGCCAGCAGCTTTTCACAGTCTGGAAACACCATATATTTT. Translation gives CASSFSQSGNTIYF.

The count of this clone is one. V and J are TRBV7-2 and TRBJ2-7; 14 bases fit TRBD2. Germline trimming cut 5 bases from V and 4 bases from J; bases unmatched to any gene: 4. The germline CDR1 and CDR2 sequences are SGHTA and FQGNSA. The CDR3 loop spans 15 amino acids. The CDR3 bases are TGTGCCAGCAGCGCCGGGACTAGCGGGAGTTACGAGCAGTACTTC. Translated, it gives CASSAGTSGSYEQYF.

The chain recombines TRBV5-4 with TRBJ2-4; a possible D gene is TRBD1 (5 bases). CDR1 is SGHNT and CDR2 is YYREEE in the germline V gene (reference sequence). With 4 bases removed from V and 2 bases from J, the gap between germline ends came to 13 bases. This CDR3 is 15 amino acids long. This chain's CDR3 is CASSRQGLTKNIQYF. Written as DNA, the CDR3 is TGTGCCAGCAGCAGGCAGGGCTTAACCAAAAACATTCAGTACTTC.

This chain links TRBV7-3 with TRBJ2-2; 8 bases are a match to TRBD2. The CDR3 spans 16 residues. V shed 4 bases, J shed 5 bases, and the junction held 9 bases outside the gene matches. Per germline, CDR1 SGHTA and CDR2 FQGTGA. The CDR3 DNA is TGTGCCAGCAGCTCCACCGGGACTAGAATGACCGGGGAGCTGTTTTTT. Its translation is CASSSTGTRMTGELFF. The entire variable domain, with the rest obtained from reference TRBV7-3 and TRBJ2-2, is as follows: GAGVSQTPSNKVTEKGKYVELRCDPISGHTALYWYRQSLGQGPEFLIYFQGTGAADDSGLPNDRFFAVRPEGSVSTLKIQRTERGDSAVYLCASSSTGTRMTGELFFGEGSRLTVL.

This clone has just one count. Written as DNA, the CDR3 is TGTGCCAGCAGCCGGACAGGGGGGATCTACGAGCAGTACGTC. Its protein is CASSRTGGIYEQYV. This chain connects TRBV6-5 to TRBJ2-7, with 10 bases fitting TRBD1. The CDR3 length is 14 residues. V lost 6 bases, J lost 3 bases, and 5 bases stayed unmatched. Germline CDR1 and CDR2: MNHEY and SVGAGI.

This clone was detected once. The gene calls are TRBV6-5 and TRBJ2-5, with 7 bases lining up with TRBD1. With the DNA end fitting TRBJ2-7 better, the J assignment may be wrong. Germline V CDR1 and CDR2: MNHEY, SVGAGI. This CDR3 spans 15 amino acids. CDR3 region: CASSYSMTGPYEQYF. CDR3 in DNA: TGTGCCAGCAGTTACTCGATGACAGGGCCCTACGAGCAGTACTTC.

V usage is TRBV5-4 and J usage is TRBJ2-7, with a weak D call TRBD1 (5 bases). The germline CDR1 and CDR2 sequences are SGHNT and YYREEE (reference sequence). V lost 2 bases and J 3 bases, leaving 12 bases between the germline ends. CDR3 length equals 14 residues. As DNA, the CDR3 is TGTGCCAGCAGCTTTAGGGGCCCCGGCTACGAGCAGTACTTC. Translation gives CASSFRGPGYEQYF. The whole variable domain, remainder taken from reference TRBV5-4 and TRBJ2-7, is ETGVTQSPTHLIKTRGQQVTLRCSSQSGHNTVSWYQQALGQGPQFIFQYYREEENGRGNFPPRFSGLQFPNYSSELNVNALELDDSALYLCASSFRGPGYEQYFGPGTRLTVT.

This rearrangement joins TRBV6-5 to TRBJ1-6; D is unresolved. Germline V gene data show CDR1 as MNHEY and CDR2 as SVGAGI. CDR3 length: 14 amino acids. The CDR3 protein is CTTGLKPYNSPLHF. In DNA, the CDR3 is TGTACCACGGGGTTAAAGCCCTATAATTCACCCCTCCACTTT.

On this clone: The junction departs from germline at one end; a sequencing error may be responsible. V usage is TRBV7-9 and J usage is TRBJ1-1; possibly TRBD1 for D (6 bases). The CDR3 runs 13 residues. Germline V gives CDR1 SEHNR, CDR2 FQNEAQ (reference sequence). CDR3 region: CSSSPTRGGQAFF. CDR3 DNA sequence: TGTTCCAGCAGCCCTACTAGGGGGGGGCAAGCTTTCTTT.

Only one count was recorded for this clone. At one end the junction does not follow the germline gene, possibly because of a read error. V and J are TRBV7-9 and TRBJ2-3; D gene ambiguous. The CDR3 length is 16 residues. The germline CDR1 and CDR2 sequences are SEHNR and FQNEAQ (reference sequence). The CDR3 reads CSSSPPSRGPLDTQYF. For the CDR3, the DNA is TGTTCCAGCAGTCCACCGTCCCGAGGTCCGCTCGATACGCAGTATTTT.

The CDR3 loop is CASSVGTARGEKLFF. Here the CDR3 DNA reads TGTGCCAGCAGCGTCGGGACAGCTAGAGGAGAAAAACTGTTTTTT. The chain links TRBV7-3 to TRBJ1-4; 7 bases match TRBD1. The trim removed 5 bases at V and 8 bases at J, leaving 11 bases unmatched. Per germline, CDR1 SGHTA and CDR2 FQGTGA. The CDR3 loop spans 15 amino acids.

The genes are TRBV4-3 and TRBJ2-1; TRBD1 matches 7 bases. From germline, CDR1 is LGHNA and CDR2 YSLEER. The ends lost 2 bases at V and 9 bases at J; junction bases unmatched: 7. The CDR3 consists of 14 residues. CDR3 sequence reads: CASSQRTGAGEQFF. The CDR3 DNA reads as TGCGCCAGCAGCCAACGCACAGGGGCCGGTGAGCAGTTCTTC.

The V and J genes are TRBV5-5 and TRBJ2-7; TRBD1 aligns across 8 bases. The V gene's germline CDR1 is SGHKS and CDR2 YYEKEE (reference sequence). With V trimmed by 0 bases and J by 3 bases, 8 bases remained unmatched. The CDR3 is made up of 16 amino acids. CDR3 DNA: TGTGCCAGCAGCTTGGCCGTCGGGACAGGCATCTACGAGCAGTACTTC. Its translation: CASSLAVGTGIYEQYF. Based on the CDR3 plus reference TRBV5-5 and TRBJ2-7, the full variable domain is DAGVTQSPTHLIKTRGQQVTLRCSPISGHKSVSWYQQVLGQGPQFIFQYYEKEERGRGNFPDRFSARQFPNYSSELNVNALLLGDSALYLCASSLAVGTGIYEQYFGPGTRLTVT.

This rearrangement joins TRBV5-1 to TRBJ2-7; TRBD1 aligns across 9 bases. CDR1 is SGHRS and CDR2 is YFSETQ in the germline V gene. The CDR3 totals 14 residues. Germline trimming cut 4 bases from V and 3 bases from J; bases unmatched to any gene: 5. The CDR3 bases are TGCGCCAGCAGCCCGGACAGGGGAAACTACGAGCAGTACGTC. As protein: CASSPDRGNYEQYV.

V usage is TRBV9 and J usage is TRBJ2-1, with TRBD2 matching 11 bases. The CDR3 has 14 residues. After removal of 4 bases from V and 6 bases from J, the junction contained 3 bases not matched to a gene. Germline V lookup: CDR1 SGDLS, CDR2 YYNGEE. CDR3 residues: CASSHGTSGNEQFF. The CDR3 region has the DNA TGTGCCAGCAGCCACGGGACTAGCGGCAATGAGCAGTTCTTC.

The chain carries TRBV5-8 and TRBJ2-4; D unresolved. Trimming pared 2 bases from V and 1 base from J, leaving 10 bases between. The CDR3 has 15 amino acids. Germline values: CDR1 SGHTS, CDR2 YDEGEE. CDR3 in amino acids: CASSFGSGAKNIQYF. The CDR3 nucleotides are TGTGCCAGCAGCTTCGGGTCCGGGGCCAAAAACATTCAGTACTTC.